Sequencing of this T cell receptor (beta chain) was carried out in a study of CD8 T cells in Susac syndrome. An amount of RNA that ranged from roughly 0.5 to 1 ug was reverse transcribed with random hexamers. Multiplex immunoSEQ PCR targeted 54 Vbeta and 13 Jbeta TCR beta segments. TCRdb used MiXCR to reprocess the immunoSEQ multiplex PCR reads, holding one entry per CDR3 protein. In the table there are 150,000 to 200,000 distinct CDR3 sequences, about 94% of which are singletons. The CDR3 runs to 13 residues. Germline-derived CDR1 and CDR2 are SGHTA and FQGTGA. V lost 1 base to trimming and J lost 8 bases, with 6 bases between them. TCR beta sequencing covered blood CD8+ and CD4+ T cells. The CD8+ and CD4+ T cells were isolated magnetically using a negative isolation approach, whereas the TEMRA cells were enriched by FACS.

The specimen was CD4+ T cells from PBMCs. This TCR was sampled from a human donor in good health. The chain recombines TRBV7-3 with TRBJ1-6; D is unclear. The CDR3 reads CASSLKWDSPLHF. The DNA of the CDR3 is TGTGCCAGCAGCTTAAAGTGGGATTCACCCCTCCACTTT.